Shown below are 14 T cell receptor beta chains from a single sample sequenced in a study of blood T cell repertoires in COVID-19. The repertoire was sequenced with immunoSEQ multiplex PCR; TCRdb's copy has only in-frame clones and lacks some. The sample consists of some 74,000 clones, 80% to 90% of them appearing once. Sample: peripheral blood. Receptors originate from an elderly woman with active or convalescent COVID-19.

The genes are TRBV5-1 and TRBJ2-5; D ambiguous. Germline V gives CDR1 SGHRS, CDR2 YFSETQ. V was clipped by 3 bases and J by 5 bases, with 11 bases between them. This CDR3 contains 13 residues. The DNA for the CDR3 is TGCGCCAGCAGCTCGGATCAGAGGGAGACCCAGTACTTC. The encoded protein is CASSSDQRETQYF. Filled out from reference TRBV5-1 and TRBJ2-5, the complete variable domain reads KAGVTQTPRYLIKTRGQQVTLSCSPISGHRSVSWYQQTPGQGLQFLFEYFSETQRNKGNFPGRFSGRQFSNSRSEMNVSTLELGDSALYLCASSSDQRETQYFGPGTRLLVL.

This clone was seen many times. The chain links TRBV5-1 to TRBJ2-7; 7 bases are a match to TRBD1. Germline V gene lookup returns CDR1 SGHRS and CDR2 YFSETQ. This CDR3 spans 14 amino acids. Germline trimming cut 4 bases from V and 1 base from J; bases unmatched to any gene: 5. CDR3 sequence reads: CASSKSGGSYEQYF. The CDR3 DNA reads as TGCGCCAGCAGCAAATCAGGGGGTTCCTACGAGCAGTACTTC.

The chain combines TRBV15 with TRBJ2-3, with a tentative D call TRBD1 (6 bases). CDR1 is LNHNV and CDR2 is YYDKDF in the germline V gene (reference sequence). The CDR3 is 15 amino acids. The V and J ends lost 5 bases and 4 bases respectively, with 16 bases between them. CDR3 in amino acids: CATSSQGSWADTQYF. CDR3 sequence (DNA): TGTGCCACCAGCTCACAGGGTTCGTGGGCAGATACGCAGTATTTT.

The CDR3 DNA is TGTGCTAGTGGTTTGGTACTAATTGGTAGCCCAAACTATAATTCACCCCTCCACTTT. Translated, it gives CASGLVLIGSPNYNSPLHF. This rearrangement joins TRBV12-5 to TRBJ1-6, with D hard to call. Germline V lookup: CDR1 LGHNT, CDR2 FRNRAP. The CDR3 is 19 amino acids. V was trimmed by 0 bases and J by 3 bases, leaving 18 bases between them.

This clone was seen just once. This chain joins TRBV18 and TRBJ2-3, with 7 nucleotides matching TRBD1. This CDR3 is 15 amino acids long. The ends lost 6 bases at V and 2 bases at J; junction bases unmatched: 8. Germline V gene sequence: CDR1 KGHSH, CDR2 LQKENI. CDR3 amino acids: CASSPLTGTTDTQYF. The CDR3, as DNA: TGTGCCAGCTCCCCTTTGACAGGGACCACAGATACGCAGTATTTT. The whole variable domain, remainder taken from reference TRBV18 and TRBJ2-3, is NAGVMQNPRHLVRRRGQEARLRCSPMKGHSHVYWYRQLPEEGLKFMVYLQKENIIDESGMPKERFSAEFPKEGPSILRIQQVVRGDSAAYFCASSPLTGTTDTQYFGPGTRLTVL.

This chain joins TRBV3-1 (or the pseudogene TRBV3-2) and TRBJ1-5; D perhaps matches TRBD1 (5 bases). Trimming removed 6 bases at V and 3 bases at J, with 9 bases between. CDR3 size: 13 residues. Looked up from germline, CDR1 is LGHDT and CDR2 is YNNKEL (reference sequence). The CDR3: CASSQDINQPQHF. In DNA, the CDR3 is TGTGCCAGCAGTCAGGACATCAATCAGCCCCAGCATTTT.

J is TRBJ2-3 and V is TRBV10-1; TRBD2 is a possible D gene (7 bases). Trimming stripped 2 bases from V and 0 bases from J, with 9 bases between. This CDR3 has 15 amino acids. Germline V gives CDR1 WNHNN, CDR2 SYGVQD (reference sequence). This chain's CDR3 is CASSERGASTDTQYF. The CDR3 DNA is TGCGCCAGCAGTGAGCGGGGGGCAAGCACAGATACGCAGTATTTT.

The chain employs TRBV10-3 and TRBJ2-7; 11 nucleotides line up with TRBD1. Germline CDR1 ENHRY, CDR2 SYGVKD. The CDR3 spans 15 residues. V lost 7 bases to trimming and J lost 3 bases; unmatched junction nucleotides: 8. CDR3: CAIKFGDRGDYEQYF. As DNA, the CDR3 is TGTGCCATCAAGTTTGGGGACAGGGGGGACTACGAGCAGTACTTC.

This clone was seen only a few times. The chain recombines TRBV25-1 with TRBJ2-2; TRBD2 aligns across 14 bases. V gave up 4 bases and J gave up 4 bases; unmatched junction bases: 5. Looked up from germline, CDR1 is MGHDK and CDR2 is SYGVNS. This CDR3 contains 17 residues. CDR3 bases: TGTGCCAGCAGTGGACTAGCGGGAGGGCCCGGCACCGGGGAGCTGTTTTTT. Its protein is CASSGLAGGPGTGELFF.

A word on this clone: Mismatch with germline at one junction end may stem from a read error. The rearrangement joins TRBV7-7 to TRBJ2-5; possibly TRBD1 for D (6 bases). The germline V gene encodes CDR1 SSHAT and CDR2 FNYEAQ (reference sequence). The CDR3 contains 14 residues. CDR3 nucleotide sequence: TGTGCTAGCAGCTTAGCAGGGGCTCAAGAGACCCAGTACTTC. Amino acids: CASSLAGAQETQYF.

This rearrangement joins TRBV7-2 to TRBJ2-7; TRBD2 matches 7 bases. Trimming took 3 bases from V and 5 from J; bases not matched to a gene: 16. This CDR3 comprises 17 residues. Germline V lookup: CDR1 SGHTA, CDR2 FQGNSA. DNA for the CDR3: TGTGCCAGCAGCTTGACGGGGGGAGCGGGGAGGTCCCACGAGCAGTACTTC. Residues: CASSLTGGAGRSHEQYF. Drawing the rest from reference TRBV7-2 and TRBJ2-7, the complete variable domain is GAGVSQSPSNKVTEKGKDVELRCDPISGHTALYWYRQSLGQGLEFLIYFQGNSAPDKSGLPSDRFSAERTGGSVSTLTIQRTQQEDSAVYLCASSLTGGAGRSHEQYFGPGTRLTVT.

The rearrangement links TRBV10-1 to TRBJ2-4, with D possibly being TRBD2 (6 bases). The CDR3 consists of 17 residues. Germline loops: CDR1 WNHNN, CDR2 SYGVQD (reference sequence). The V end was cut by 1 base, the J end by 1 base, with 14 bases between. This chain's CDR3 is CASSEYYRGMAKNIQYF. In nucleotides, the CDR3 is TGCGCCAGCAGTGAGTATTATCGGGGGATGGCCAAAAACATTCAGTACTTC.

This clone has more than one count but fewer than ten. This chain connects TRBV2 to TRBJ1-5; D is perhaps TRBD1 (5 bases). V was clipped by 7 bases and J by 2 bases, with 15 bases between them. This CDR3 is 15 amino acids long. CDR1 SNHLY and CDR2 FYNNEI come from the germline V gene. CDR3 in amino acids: CASTQEGGGNQPQHF. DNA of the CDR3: TGTGCCAGCACCCAGGAGGGAGGGGGCAATCAGCCCCAGCATTTT.

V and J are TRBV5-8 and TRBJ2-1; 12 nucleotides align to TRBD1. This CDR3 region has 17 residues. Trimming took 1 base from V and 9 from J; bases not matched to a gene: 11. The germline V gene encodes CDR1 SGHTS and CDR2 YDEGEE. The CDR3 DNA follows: TGTGCCAGCAGCTTGACGTTTGGGGGACAGGGGGCGGGTGAGCAGTTCTTC. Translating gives CASSLTFGGQGAGEQFF. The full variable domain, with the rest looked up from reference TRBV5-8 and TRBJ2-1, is EAGVTQSPTHLIKTRGQQATLRCSPISGHTSVYWYQQALGLGLQFLLWYDEGEERNRGNFPPRFSGRQFPNYSSELNVNALELEDSALYLCASSLTFGGQGAGEQFFGPGTRLTVL.